The clone carrying this T cell receptor (beta chain) was counted a few times. The sample comes from a study of T-cell memory formation after mild COVID-19. CDR1 and CDR2 (germline): SNHLY, FYNNEI. Trimming took 0 bases from V and 0 from J, leaving 6 bases between them. CDR3 length: 14 residues. TCRdb passed the 5' RACE reads through MiXCR, listing each CDR3 protein once. The sample lists some 310,000 distinct CDR3 sequences, approximately 22% occurring once. This rearrangement joins TRBV2 to TRBJ2-7; D uncertain. The sequencing sample was made of PBMCs or a T cell subset sorted from them (not recorded which). This sequence was found in a man aged 18 to 30 who had mild COVID-19 (a few samples of this study predate the infection). Cell type and time point are not known. The CDR3 bases are TGTGCCAGCAGTGAAGCGGGAACCTCCTACGAGCAGTACGTC. Its protein product is CASSEAGTSYEQYV.